This T cell receptor (beta chain) was captured in a study of shared clonotypes between healthy human individuals (dated by TCRdb to between 2020 and 2021). The study in broad terms: A few men and a couple of women, aged 18 to 49 years, made up the cohort. Leukapheresis yielded between about 0.85 and 10 billion PBMCs per donor. To estimate repertoire size and how much clonotypes are shared between individuals, the study performed deep sequencing of blood TCR repertoires from a few healthy adults. Different laboratories and diverse techniques were used to prepare libraries and sequence TCR repertoires, to increase sequencing depth and limit assay-specific biases. For each donor, CD4 naive and CD4 memory were each run on three plates, CD8 naive on two plates, and CD8 memory on one plate. The paper as a whole reports these results and caveats: Across a few donors, roughly 5.4% of naive CD4, 3.5% of naive CD8, 2% to 2.5% of memory CD4, and approximately 0.4% of memory CD8 clonotypes were shared. Higher generation probabilities were observed for clonotypes shared by all four sorted-subset donors than for non-shared clonotypes. Sampling was restricted to blood, and TCR repertoires in tissues likely differ from the TCR repertoires found in blood. Naive subsets generally had larger estimated clonotype richness than memory subsets did. Incomplete sequencing was indicated by rarefaction of sorted-subset datasets, despite the large sequencing depth. The genetic and exposure-history diversity represented was limited by the small number of donors. Pairwise subsampling indicated that sequencing depth was expected to affect the degree of clonotype sharing among donors.

The donors were healthy, HIV-negative adults with no recently reported acute infections or vaccinations. Every donor was a Caucasian adult residing in Nashville, Tennessee, USA. CD4+ T cells were enriched by magnetic negative selection; naive cells were then positively selected on CD45RA, and the negative fraction formed the memory subset. Blood was obtained by leukapheresis, after which PBMCs were separated by Ficoll-Histopaque density gradient centrifugation and cryopreserved in liquid nitrogen vapor phase. Analytical flow cytometry was used to check the purity and quantity of every magnetically sorted T cell population. Genomic DNA was isolated from every sorted fraction and measured by UV absorbance on a Nanodrop 2000c. Using the deep immunoSEQ assay, multiplex PCR amplified TCR CDR3 regions from genomic DNA. Extracted genomic DNA from each cell subset was spread evenly across all wells of several immunoSEQ 96-well plates, with each plate serving as a replicate. Each replicate PCR for sorted subsets received about 220 ng genomic DNA, equal to around 32,000 T cell genomes. Purified libraries were quantified with a Qubit 3.0 fluorometer, sized on a Bioanalyzer 2100, and re-quantified with the KAPA Library Quantification kit. A separate single-read 150-cycle Illumina NextSeq 550 flow cell was used to sequence each immunoSEQ 96-well plate. For the original study's pipeline: Because the immunoSEQ output held only junctional sequences and lacked quality scores, the filtering could not match the filtering applied to full-length reads. To assign V/J genes and CDR3, sequences were annotated against IMGT germline references using PyIR, a Python wrapper for IgBLAST v1.9. Reads were filtered out if the reads had weak V/J assignments (E-value above 1e-6), no CDR3, stop codons, out-of-frame junctions, or ambiguous translated residues. A V3J clonotype was defined by an identical inferred V gene, J gene, and CDR3 amino acid sequence. To compute the percentage overlap between repertoires, the number of shared unique clonotypes was divided by the size of the smaller repertoire. Richness of each repertoire was evaluated using RTK rarefaction, the Chao1 estimator, and Recon v2.1 estimates of unobserved clonotypes. Generation probabilities for all TCRbeta clonotypes obtained by the gDNA method from several donors were computed using OLGA. Imported from immuneACCESS, the table was reduced by TCRdb to in-frame sequences with V and J called. These copies leave out some clones; in studies compared against another copy, an unresolved V gene accounts for under half, and the cause of the remainder is not known. The D gene and trimming were derived from the DNA, and the V and J assignments and clone size from that table. This sample lists under 550,000 clones; about 96% were detected once. The ten largest make up roughly 0.06% of the sample.

Note on this clone: The clone's antigen remains unknown. The sample holds no much larger clone one base away, and base qualities are not on file.

This sequence originates from a woman aged 25 to 39 in good health. Specimen: naive CD4+ T cells sorted from blood. In light of the paper, this sample's cell subset or site label describes: CD45RA+ positively selected.

The DNA sequence is as follows: TGCGCCAGCAGCCCAGAAGCGGACACGAACTACGAGCAGTACTTC. Its coded protein is CASSPEADTNYEQYF. Recombination joined TRBV4-1 with TRBJ2-7; the D gene cannot be resolved beyond TRBD1 or TRBD2, each matching 5 bases. V is cut by 4 bases and J by 3 bases, and the space between the germline ends is 16 bases. CDR1 MGHRA and CDR2 YSYEKL are derived from the germline V gene. The CDR3, from cysteine to phenylalanine, totals 15 residues. The kept DNA is CDR3 alone, 45 bases in frame from the first base.